The rows below give T cell receptor beta chains drawn from one sample of a study of blood T cell repertoires in COVID-19. Profiling relied on immunoSEQ multiplex PCR, and the TCRdb table lists in-frame clones only, not all of them. The table records around 310,000 clones, 85% to 90% of them present only once. Specimen: PBMCs or T cells enriched from blood (not recorded which). These receptors came from a woman in her 30s who had recovered from COVID-19. Each CDR3 is given with its conserved first and last residue. D genes are given only for firm matches. Clone size is given for some rows only: seen once, a few or many times, or a class if the clone is expanded.

len: 15; j_gene: TRBJ2-7; v_gene: TRBV7-9; abundance: .; d_gene: TRBD1; CDR3aa: CASSQGTGTRYEQYF; CDR3nt: TGTGCCAGCAGCCAAGGGACAGGGACTCGGTACGAGCAGTACTTC
len: 17; j_gene: TRBJ2-1; v_gene: TRBV13; abundance: once; d_gene: TRBD2; CDR3aa: CASSPWDREVTYNEQFF; CDR3nt: TGTGCCAGCAGCCCTTGGGACCGGGAGGTTACCTACAATGAGCAGTTCTTC
len: 14; j_gene: TRBJ1-2; v_gene: TRBV5-1; abundance: few; d_gene: .; CDR3aa: CASSLGSANYGYTF; CDR3nt: TGCGCCAGCAGCTTGGGATCAGCGAACTATGGCTACACCTTC
len: 15; j_gene: TRBJ2-2; v_gene: TRBV5-1; abundance: .; d_gene: .; CDR3aa: CASSWGLAATGELFF; CDR3nt: TGCGCCAGCAGCTGGGGGCTAGCGGCTACCGGGGAGCTGTTTTTT
len: 15; j_gene: TRBJ2-2; v_gene: TRBV18; abundance: once; d_gene: .; CDR3aa: CASSPSTVLTGELFF; CDR3nt: TGTGCCAGCTCACCATCGACAGTCTTAACCGGGGAGCTGTTTTTT
len: 15; j_gene: TRBJ1-1; v_gene: TRBV7-9; abundance: .; d_gene: .; CDR3aa: CASSLMSSLATEAFF; CDR3nt: TGTGCCAGCAGCTTAATGTCGAGTCTCGCCACTGAAGCTTTCTTT
len: 18; j_gene: TRBJ2-2; v_gene: TRBV14; abundance: .; d_gene: TRBD2; CDR3aa: CASSQVALAGPNTGELFF; CDR3nt: TGTGCCAGCAGCCAAGTCGCTCTAGCGGGACCTAACACCGGGGAGCTGTTTTTT
len: 15; j_gene: TRBJ2-4; v_gene: TRBV6-5; abundance: .; d_gene: .; CDR3aa: CASSQGGAAKNIQYF; CDR3nt: TGTGCCAGCAGTCAGGGGGGAGCGGCCAAAAACATTCAGTACTTC
len: 16; j_gene: TRBJ1-6; v_gene: TRBV10-3; abundance: once; d_gene: .; CDR3aa: CAISESQGIYNSPLHF; CDR3nt: TGTGCCATCTCTGAGTCGCAGGGGATCTATAATTCACCCCTCCACTTT
len: 15; j_gene: TRBJ2-3; v_gene: TRBV10-3; abundance: .; d_gene: TRBD2; CDR3aa: CAISEVAGGTDTQYF; CDR3nt: TGTGCCATCAGTGAGGTCGCGGGAGGCACAGATACGCAGTATTTT
len: 13; j_gene: TRBJ1-2; v_gene: TRBV7-2; abundance: .; d_gene: .; CDR3aa: CASSPGVNYGYTF; CDR3nt: TGTGCCAGCAGCCCCGGGGTAAACTATGGCTACACCTTC
len: 18; j_gene: TRBJ1-6; v_gene: TRBV10-3; abundance: .; d_gene: .; CDR3aa: CAISESGDSAYFNSPLHF; CDR3nt: TGTGCCATCAGTGAGTCTGGCGACAGTGCTTACTTCAATTCACCCCTCCACTTT
len: 14; j_gene: TRBJ1-1; v_gene: TRBV2; abundance: .; d_gene: TRBD1; CDR3aa: CASSSNPGGSEAFF; CDR3nt: TGTGCCAGCAGTTCAAATCCAGGGGGCTCTGAAGCTTTCTTT
len: 16; j_gene: TRBJ2-7; v_gene: TRBV13; abundance: few; d_gene: TRBD2; CDR3aa: CASSLGPATSGNEQYF; CDR3nt: TGTGCCAGCAGCTTAGGCCCCGCGACTAGCGGAAACGAGCAGTACTTC
len: 15; j_gene: TRBJ2-3; v_gene: TRBV2; abundance: once; d_gene: .; CDR3aa: CASSESVKRTDTQYF; CDR3nt: TGTGCCAGCAGTGAATCAGTCAAACGCACAGATACGCAGTATTTT
len: 15; j_gene: TRBJ2-7; v_gene: TRBV6-2/TRBV6-3; abundance: once; d_gene: TRBD1; CDR3aa: CASSYIRTGSYEQYF; CDR3nt: TGTGCCAGCAGTTACATTAGGACAGGATCCTACGAGCAGTACTTC
len: 16; j_gene: TRBJ2-5; v_gene: TRBV5-1; abundance: .; d_gene: TRBD2; CDR3aa: CASSFTGTTSRETQYF; CDR3nt: TGCGCCAGCAGCTTCACCGGGACTACCAGCCGGGAGACCCAGTACTTC
len: 19; j_gene: TRBJ1-2; v_gene: TRBV27; abundance: .; d_gene: .; CDR3aa: CASSARTEFLRRGGYGYTF; CDR3nt: TGTGCCAGCAGTGCCCGGACAGAATTCCTCCGAAGGGGGGGGTATGGCTACACCTTC
len: 15; j_gene: TRBJ2-7; v_gene: TRBV11-2; abundance: .; d_gene: TRBD2; CDR3aa: CASSWTSGTSYEQYF; CDR3nt: TGTGCCAGCAGCTGGACTAGCGGGACCTCCTACGAGCAGTACTTC
len: 16; j_gene: TRBJ2-3; v_gene: TRBV28; abundance: .; d_gene: .; CDR3aa: CASSSRGGASTDTQYF; CDR3nt: TGTGCCAGCAGTTCCCGAGGGGGGGCTAGCACAGATACGCAGTATTTT
len: 16; j_gene: TRBJ2-1; v_gene: TRBV7-9; abundance: .; d_gene: TRBD1; CDR3aa: CASSFRDSSSYNEQFF; CDR3nt: TGTGCCAGCAGCTTCCGGGACAGTAGCTCCTACAATGAGCAGTTCTTC
len: 16; j_gene: TRBJ2-6; v_gene: TRBV7-2; abundance: .; d_gene: TRBD1; CDR3aa: CASRRTTGAGANVLTF; CDR3nt: TGTGCCAGCAGGAGAACTACAGGGGCTGGGGCCAACGTCCTGACTTTC
len: 12; j_gene: TRBJ2-2; v_gene: TRBV6-5; abundance: .; d_gene: .; CDR3aa: CASSSTLPWLFF; CDR3nt: TGTGCCAGCAGTTCGACTCTCCCCTGGCTGTTTTTT
len: 13; j_gene: TRBJ1-1; v_gene: TRBV11-3; abundance: .; d_gene: .; CDR3aa: CASSAGAHTEAFF; CDR3nt: TGTGCCAGCAGCGCGGGTGCTCACACTGAAGCTTTCTTT
len: 16; j_gene: TRBJ1-1; v_gene: TRBV2; abundance: .; d_gene: .; CDR3aa: CASSEGGRLMNTEAFF; CDR3nt: TGTGCCAGCAGTGAGGGAGGGCGATTAATGAACACTGAAGCTTTCTTT
len: 16; j_gene: TRBJ2-1; v_gene: TRBV27; abundance: .; d_gene: TRBD2; CDR3aa: CASSPLAGGTLNEQFF; CDR3nt: TGTGCCAGCAGTCCGCTAGCGGGAGGCACCCTAAATGAGCAGTTCTTC
len: 13; j_gene: TRBJ1-2; v_gene: TRBV24-1; abundance: .; d_gene: TRBD1; CDR3aa: CATKGQGGGGYTF; CDR3nt: TGTGCCACCAAGGGACAGGGGGGGGGCGGCTACACCTTC
len: 13; j_gene: TRBJ2-4; v_gene: TRBV6-5; abundance: .; d_gene: TRBD1; CDR3aa: CASSSGQGGIQYF; CDR3nt: TGTGCCAGCAGTTCGGGACAGGGCGGCATTCAGTACTTC
len: 16; j_gene: TRBJ2-5; v_gene: TRBV28; abundance: .; d_gene: TRBD1; CDR3aa: CASSSPWTGGGETQYF; CDR3nt: TGTGCCAGCAGTTCACCTTGGACAGGGGGCGGAGAGACCCAGTACTTC